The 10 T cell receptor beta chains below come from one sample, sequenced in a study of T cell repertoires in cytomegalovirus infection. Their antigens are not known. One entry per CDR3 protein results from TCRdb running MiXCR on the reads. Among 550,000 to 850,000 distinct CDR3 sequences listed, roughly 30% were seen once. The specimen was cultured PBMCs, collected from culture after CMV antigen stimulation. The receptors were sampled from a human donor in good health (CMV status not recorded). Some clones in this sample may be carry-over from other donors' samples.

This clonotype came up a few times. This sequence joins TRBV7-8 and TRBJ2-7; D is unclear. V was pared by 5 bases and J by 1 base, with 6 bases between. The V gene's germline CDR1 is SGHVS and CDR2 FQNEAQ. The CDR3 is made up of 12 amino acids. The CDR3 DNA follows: TGTGCCAGCAGCCTCTGGTCCTACGAGCAGTACTTC. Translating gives CASSLWSYEQYF. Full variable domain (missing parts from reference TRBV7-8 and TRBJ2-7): GAGVSQSPRYKVAKRGQDVALRCDPISGHVSLFWYQQALGQGPEFLTYFQNEAQLDKSGLPSDRFFAERPEGSVSTLKIQRTQQEDSAVYLCASSLWSYEQYFGPGTRLTVT.

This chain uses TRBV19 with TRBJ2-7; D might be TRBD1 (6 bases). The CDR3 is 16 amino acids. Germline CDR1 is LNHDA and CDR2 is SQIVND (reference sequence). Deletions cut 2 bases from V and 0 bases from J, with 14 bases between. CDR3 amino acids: CASSIPPGTFSYEQYF. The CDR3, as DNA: TGTGCCAGTAGTATACCCCCCGGGACATTCTCCTACGAGCAGTACTTC.

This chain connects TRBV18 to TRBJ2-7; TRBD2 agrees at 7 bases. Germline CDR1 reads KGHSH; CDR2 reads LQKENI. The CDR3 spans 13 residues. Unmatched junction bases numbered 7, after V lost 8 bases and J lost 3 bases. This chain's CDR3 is CASAGTNDYEQYF. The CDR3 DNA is TGTGCCAGCGCCGGGACTAACGACTACGAGCAGTACTTC.

As DNA, the CDR3 is TGTGCCAGCAATAGAGATACGCAGTATTTT. Translated, it gives CASNRDTQYF. J is TRBJ2-3 and V is TRBV2; no clear D gene. The CDR3 has 10 amino acids. V was cut by 7 bases and J by 5 bases, with 4 bases left in between. Germline V lookup: CDR1 SNHLY, CDR2 FYNNEI.

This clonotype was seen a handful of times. The chain's CDR3 is CASSSPSGSGANVLTF. CDR3 coding DNA: TGTGCCAGCAGCTCCCCTTCAGGCTCCGGGGCCAACGTCCTGACTTTC. The chain carries TRBV7-9 and TRBJ2-6; D ambiguous. V lost 4 bases to trimming and J lost 4 bases, with 14 bases between them. This CDR3 contains 16 residues. Germline-derived CDR1 and CDR2 are SEHNR and FQNEAQ (reference sequence).

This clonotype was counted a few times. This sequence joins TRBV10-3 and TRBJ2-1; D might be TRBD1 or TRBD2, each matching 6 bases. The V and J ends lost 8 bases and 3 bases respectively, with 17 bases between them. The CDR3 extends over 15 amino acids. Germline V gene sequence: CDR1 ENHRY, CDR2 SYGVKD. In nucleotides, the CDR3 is TGTGCCATCGGGGGGCGAGATCTTGACTACAATGAGCAGTTCTTC. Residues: CAIGGRDLDYNEQFF.

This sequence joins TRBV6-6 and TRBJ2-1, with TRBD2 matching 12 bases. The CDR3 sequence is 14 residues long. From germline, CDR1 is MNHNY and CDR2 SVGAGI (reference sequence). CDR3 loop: CAHGTSGLYNEQFF. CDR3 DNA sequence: TGTGCTCACGGGACTAGCGGGCTATACAATGAGCAGTTCTTC.

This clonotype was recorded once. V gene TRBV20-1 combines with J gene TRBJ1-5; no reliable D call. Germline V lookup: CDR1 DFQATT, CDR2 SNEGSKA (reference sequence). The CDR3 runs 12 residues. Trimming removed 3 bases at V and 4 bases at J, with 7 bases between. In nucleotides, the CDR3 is TGCAGTGCTAGGAGCCCAAATCAGCCCCAGCATTTT. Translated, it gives CSARSPNQPQHF.

CDR3 sequence (DNA): TGTGCCATCAGCGAGGATGGGGGGACTGAAGCTTTCTTT. It codes for CAISEDGGTEAFF. The rearrangement uses TRBV10-3 and TRBJ1-1, with D possibly matching TRBD1 (5 bases). V was pared by 6 bases and J by 5 bases, with 13 bases between. The CDR3 contains 13 residues. The germline V gene has CDR1 ENHRY and CDR2 SYGVKD.

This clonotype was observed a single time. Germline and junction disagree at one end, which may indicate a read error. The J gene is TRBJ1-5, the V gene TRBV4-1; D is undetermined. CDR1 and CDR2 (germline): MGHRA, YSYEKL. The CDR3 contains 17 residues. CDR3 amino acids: CASSPWGVSLSHQPQHF. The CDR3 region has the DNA TGCGCCAGCAGCCCATGGGGTGTATCTCTTAGCCATCAGCCCCAGCATTTT.